One sample yielded the 29 T cell receptor beta chains listed below, sequenced in a study of beta chain features in type 1 diabetes. The investigators reverse transcribed all of the isolated RNA, so they sequenced expressed TCRB transcripts. The method was immunoSEQ multiplex PCR; TCRdb's version includes in-frame clones alone and lacks a portion of them. The sample consists of 150,000 to 200,000 clones, roughly 9.1% of them appearing once. The sample consisted of central memory CD4+ T cells from blood. Every receptor here comes from a woman between 18 and 29 years old in good health.

The chain's CDR3 is CASREQGTDTQYF. CDR3 coding DNA: TGTGCCAGCAGGGAACAGGGAACAGATACGCAGTATTTT. This chain joins TRBV6-4 and TRBJ2-3, with D tentatively TRBD1 (6 bases). Germline CDR1 is MRHNA and CDR2 is SNTAGT. Trimming removed 6 bases from V and 3 bases from J, with 10 bases in between. This CDR3 has 13 amino acids.

The J gene is TRBJ1-5, the V gene TRBV4-1, with D maybe TRBD1 (5 bases). The length of the CDR3 is 16 residues. Germline CDR1 MGHRA, CDR2 YSYEKL. V dropped 3 bases and J dropped 6 bases, with 18 bases sitting between them. For the CDR3, the DNA is TGCGCCAGCAGCCAGCCAGGGAGGGAAGCGGGTCAGCCCCAGCATTTT. Translation gives CASSQPGREAGQPQHF.

J is TRBJ1-2 and V is TRBV11-3; maybe TRBD1 (5 bases). The CDR3 is 15 amino acids. From germline, CDR1 is SGHNT and CDR2 YENEEA. The germline V and J ends were trimmed by 4 bases and 8 bases, with 20 bases remaining between them. CDR3: CASSSGGGTALGYTF. The CDR3 DNA reads TGTGCCAGCAGCTCTGGAGGCGGGACGGCCCTCGGCTACACCTTC.

There are a few counts of this clone. The chain has TRBV19 and TRBJ2-7, with TRBD2 matching 13 bases. CDR1 is LNHDA, CDR2 SQIVND, per germline (reference sequence). The CDR3 spans 15 residues. The V and J ends lost 2 bases and 5 bases, in that order; junction bases with no gene match: 3. CDR3 in amino acids: CASSIRGLAGDEQYF. The CDR3 DNA reads as TGTGCCAGTAGTATACGTGGACTAGCGGGAGACGAGCAGTACTTC.

This clone appeared a few times. The chain employs TRBV2 and TRBJ2-5; 10 bases line up with TRBD2. CDR1 is SNHLY, CDR2 FYNNEI, per germline. CDR3 length equals 14 residues. V shed 7 bases, J shed 5 bases, and the junction held 7 bases outside the gene matches. This chain's CDR3 is CASNSGRVGETQYF. CDR3 DNA sequence: TGTGCCAGCAACAGCGGGAGGGTGGGGGAGACCCAGTACTTC.

The V gene is TRBV6-5, the J gene TRBJ2-7; the match to TRBD1 covers 11 bases. Germline V gene sequence: CDR1 MNHEY, CDR2 SVGAGI. The CDR3 has 14 residues. J lost 9 bases, V lost 6 bases, and 10 bases had no gene match. The chain's CDR3 is CASSLGTGGRRQYF. The DNA for the CDR3 is TGTGCCAGCAGCCTCGGGACAGGGGGTCGAAGGCAGTACTTC.

The table lists this clone with a few counts. Other DNA sequences in this specimen translate into the identical CDR3. The chain carries TRBV19 and TRBJ1-1; D call uncertain. The CDR3 length is 14 residues. Germline values: CDR1 LNHDA, CDR2 SQIVND (reference sequence). Trimming took off 0 bases at V and 1 base at J, with 6 bases between the two ends. CDR3 sequence reads: CASSIEAGNTEAFF. DNA for the CDR3: TGTGCCAGTAGTATAGAGGCAGGGAACACTGAAGCTTTCTTT.

This clone came up many times. The chain recombines TRBV11-2 with TRBJ2-5; TRBD2 might be the D (6 bases). Germline-derived CDR1 and CDR2 are SGHAT and FQNNGV. This CDR3 contains 13 residues. V lost 7 bases to trimming and J lost 9 bases, with 18 bases between them. The CDR3 reads CASTPGGSGAQYF. DNA of the CDR3: TGTGCCAGCACCCCCGGGGGTTCGGGGGCCCAGTACTTC.

The chain carries TRBV19 and TRBJ1-6, with 8 positions matching TRBD1. The CDR3 length is 17 residues. Germline V CDR1 and CDR2: LNHDA, SQIVND (reference sequence). With V trimmed by 3 bases and J by 7 bases, 11 bases remained unmatched. The CDR3, as DNA: TGTGCCAGTAGTATTCGGACAGGGAATCGCCTAAATTCACCCCTCCACTTT. The encoded protein is CASSIRTGNRLNSPLHF.

This clone was found a few times. The rearrangement uses TRBV23-1 and TRBJ1-1; a possible D gene is TRBD1 (6 bases). Being an ORF, TRBV23-1 has a function that is uncertain. The CDR3 extends over 16 amino acids. V was pared by 0 bases and J by 0 bases, with 11 bases between. The CDR3 coding sequence is TGCGCCAGCAGTCAATCGAGCAGGGGCCTGAACACTGAAGCTTTCTTT. Its protein is CASSQSSRGLNTEAFF.

This chain joins TRBV7-2 and TRBJ2-7; the D gene is possibly TRBD1 (6 bases). The germline gives CDR1 SGHTA, CDR2 FQGNSA. The CDR3 is 14 amino acids. V was clipped by 4 bases and J by 7 bases, with 17 bases between them. The CDR3 spells CASSWDNWSREQYF. Here the CDR3 DNA reads TGTGCCAGCAGCTGGGACAATTGGTCGAGGGAGCAGTACTTC.

This clone has only a few counts. The V call is TRBV30, the J call TRBJ2-1; weak D call: TRBD2 (10 bases). V gave up 7 bases and J gave up 6 bases, with 25 bases separating them. This CDR3 has 16 amino acids. Per the germline V gene, CDR1 is GTSNPN and CDR2 is SVGIG (reference sequence). CDR3 protein: CASGQGTASGSNEQFF. The DNA of the CDR3 is TGTGCCTCAGGACAGGGGACGGCTAGCGGGAGCAATGAGCAGTTCTTC.

At least ten counts were recorded for this clone. This chain uses TRBV30 with TRBJ2-7; TRBD2 matches 13 bases. Germline CDR1 GTSNPN, CDR2 SVGIG (reference sequence). CDR3 length: 14 residues. Losses at the gene ends were 0 bases for V and 5 bases for J; bases not matched to a gene: 1. The CDR3 here is CAWSVTSGGDEQYF. Written as DNA, the CDR3 is TGTGCCTGGAGTGTAACTAGCGGGGGGGACGAGCAGTACTTC.

J is TRBJ1-3 and V is TRBV30, with D possibly TRBD1 on 5 matching bases. V was cut by 4 bases and J by 2 bases, with 9 bases left in between. The germline CDR1 and CDR2 sequences are GTSNPN and SVGIG (reference sequence). This CDR3 spans 13 amino acids. The CDR3 spells CAWTTGPGNTIYF. The CDR3 DNA sequence: TGTGCCTGGACCACAGGCCCTGGAAACACCATATATTTT. The full variable domain, completed using reference TRBV30 and TRBJ1-3, is SQTIHQWPATLVQPVGSPLSLECTVEGTSNPNLYWYRQAAGRGLQLLFYSVGIGQISSEVPQNLSASRPQDRQFILSSKKLLLSDSGFYLCAWTTGPGNTIYFGEGSWLTVV.

The V and J genes are TRBV30 and TRBJ2-3; the D is unclear. Trimming stripped 4 bases from V and 4 bases from J, with 6 bases between. CDR1 is GTSNPN, CDR2 SVGIG, per germline (reference sequence). The CDR3 length is 11 residues. In DNA, the CDR3 is TGTGCCTGGATGGTAGCAGATACGCAGTATTTT. This translates into CAWMVADTQYF. Variable domain in full (rest from reference TRBV30 and TRBJ2-3): SQTIHQWPATLVQPVGSPLSLECTVEGTSNPNLYWYRQAAGRGLQLLFYSVGIGQISSEVPQNLSASRPQDRQFILSSKKLLLSDSGFYLCAWMVADTQYFGPGTRLTVL.

The chain couples TRBV30 to TRBJ1-1, with D maybe TRBD1 (5 bases). Trimming left V 4 bases short and J 0 bases short, with 12 bases between. Germline assignment: CDR1 GTSNPN and CDR2 SVGIG (reference sequence). There are 14 residues in the CDR3. The CDR3 reads CAWMPGLMNTEAFF. CDR3 DNA: TGTGCCTGGATGCCGGGACTGATGAACACTGAAGCTTTCTTT.

This clone has more than one count but fewer than ten. CDR3 region: CASLRDYFTDTQYF. Written as DNA, the CDR3 is TGTGCCAGCCTCCGGGACTACTTCACAGATACGCAGTATTTT. This rearrangement joins TRBV2 to TRBJ2-3, with 7 bases matching TRBD2. The length of the CDR3 is 14 residues. With V trimmed by 8 bases and J by 2 bases, 7 bases remained unmatched. Germline CDR1 is SNHLY and CDR2 is FYNNEI.

In DNA, the CDR3 is TGTGCCAGCCGGGGTGGCGAGTCAGTAAGGGTTGGAGGCTACACCTTC. Its translation: CASRGGESVRVGGYTF. The rearrangement links TRBV28 to TRBJ1-2; the D is unclear. Germline values: CDR1 MDHEN, CDR2 SYDVKM. The CDR3 covers 16 residues. V gave up 8 bases and J gave up 8 bases, with 27 bases separating them.

This clone was observed a handful of times. The chain links TRBV6-6 to TRBJ2-1; 8 bases match TRBD1. Trimming cost V 5 bases and J 4 bases; bases outside gene matches: 7. Germline V CDR1 and CDR2: MNHNY, SVGAGI (reference sequence). The CDR3 consists of 15 residues. In nucleotides, the CDR3 is TGTGCCAGCAGTCACCGGGACAGGAGTTACAATGAGCAGTTCTTC. Protein product: CASSHRDRSYNEQFF.

The J gene is TRBJ2-7, the V gene TRBV9, with 11 bases aligning to TRBD1. There are 15 residues in the CDR3. Trimming cost V 4 bases and J 5 bases; bases outside gene matches: 8. Looked up from germline, CDR1 is SGDLS and CDR2 is YYNGEE. The CDR3 DNA is TGTGCCAGCAGCCATCCGGGACAGGGGGGCCACGAGCAGTACTTC. The encoded protein is CASSHPGQGGHEQYF.

This clone was seen a few times. The rearrangement uses TRBV7-2 and TRBJ1-2; 7 nucleotides line up with TRBD1. J gave up 0 bases and V 11 bases, and 9 bases lay outside the gene matches. Germline CDR1 SGHTA, CDR2 FQGNSA. The CDR3 consists of 14 residues. CDR3 sequence reads: CAAGQARSNYGYTF. The CDR3 nucleotides read TGTGCCGCCGGACAGGCGAGGTCTAACTATGGCTACACCTTC.

This clone was seen a few times. Relative to the germline gene, one junction end is altered; a read error may explain this. The chain links TRBV13 to TRBJ1-3; 8 bases match TRBD1. The germline gives CDR1 PRHDT, CDR2 FYEKMQ (reference sequence). CDR3 size: 12 residues. The CDR3: CASRSTGGLLHF. CDR3 DNA sequence: TGTGCCAGCAGATCTACAGGGGGTTTATTACATTTT.

This chain links TRBV5-4 with TRBJ2-2; possible D gene TRBD2, 5 bases. From germline, CDR1 is SGHNT and CDR2 YYREEE (reference sequence). This CDR3 is 15 amino acids long. V was shortened by 0 bases and J by 4 bases, with 10 bases between the two germline ends. CDR3 amino acids: CASSLVFGSTGELFF. The CDR3 DNA reads as TGTGCCAGCAGCTTGGTTTTTGGGAGCACCGGGGAGCTGTTTTTT.

This clone was counted between two and nine times. V usage is TRBV2 and J usage is TRBJ2-7; maybe TRBD2 (6 bases). Germline assignment: CDR1 SNHLY and CDR2 FYNNEI. The CDR3 sequence is 14 residues long. The ends were cut back, 7 bases at V and 1 base at J, with 14 bases in the middle. CDR3 coding DNA: TGTGCCAGCATGAGAACCGGGAGTTCCTACGAGCAGTACTTC. This encodes CASMRTGSSYEQYF.

This clone was counted a few times. The V gene is TRBV7-2, the J gene TRBJ2-7; D may be TRBD2 (6 bases). V was clipped by 4 bases and J by 4 bases, with 14 bases between them. The CDR3 is 14 amino acids. CDR1 is SGHTA, CDR2 FQGNSA, per germline. DNA of the CDR3: TGTGCCAGCAGCTCATCGGCGGGGTGGTACGAGCAGTACTTC. It yields the protein CASSSSAGWYEQYF.

There are a few counts of this clone. The CDR3 protein is CASASGGRGYEQYF. The CDR3 DNA sequence: TGTGCCAGCGCCTCAGGGGGTAGAGGGTACGAGCAGTACTTC. The V call is TRBV6-6, the J call TRBJ2-7; 7 bases match TRBD1. Unmatched junction bases numbered 11, after V lost 8 bases and J lost 4 bases. This CDR3 has 14 amino acids. CDR1 and CDR2 (germline): MNHNY, SVGAGI (reference sequence).

This clone was seen a handful of times. The chain has TRBV4-1 and TRBJ1-5, with D perhaps matching TRBD1 (6 bases). CDR1 MGHRA and CDR2 YSYEKL come from the germline V gene. CDR3 length equals 16 residues. The ends were cut back, 0 bases at V and 5 bases at J, with 14 bases in the middle. CDR3 in amino acids: CASSQEDTGRHQPQHF. The CDR3 DNA sequence: TGCGCCAGCAGCCAAGAAGATACAGGGCGACATCAGCCCCAGCATTTT.

This clone was observed a few times. The genes are TRBV5-4 and TRBJ2-3; TRBD1 might be the D (5 bases). CDR1 and CDR2 (germline): SGHNT, YYREEE (reference sequence). V lost 2 bases, J lost 1 base, and 14 bases lay in between. This CDR3 is built from 16 residues. DNA of the CDR3: TGTGCCAGCAGCTTTCAGGGTGGTGGGGGCACAGATACGCAGTATTTT. It yields the protein CASSFQGGGGTDTQYF.

In this sample, this clone turned up a few times. The chain links TRBV5-4 to TRBJ2-1; 7 positions match TRBD1. The CDR3 covers 15 residues. Germline-derived CDR1 and CDR2 are SGHNT and YYREEE (reference sequence). The V and J ends lost 4 bases and 3 bases, in that order; junction bases with no gene match: 7. The CDR3 sequence is CASSQGTAGYNEQFF. CDR3 DNA sequence: TGTGCCAGCAGCCAAGGGACAGCAGGCTACAATGAGCAGTTCTTC.